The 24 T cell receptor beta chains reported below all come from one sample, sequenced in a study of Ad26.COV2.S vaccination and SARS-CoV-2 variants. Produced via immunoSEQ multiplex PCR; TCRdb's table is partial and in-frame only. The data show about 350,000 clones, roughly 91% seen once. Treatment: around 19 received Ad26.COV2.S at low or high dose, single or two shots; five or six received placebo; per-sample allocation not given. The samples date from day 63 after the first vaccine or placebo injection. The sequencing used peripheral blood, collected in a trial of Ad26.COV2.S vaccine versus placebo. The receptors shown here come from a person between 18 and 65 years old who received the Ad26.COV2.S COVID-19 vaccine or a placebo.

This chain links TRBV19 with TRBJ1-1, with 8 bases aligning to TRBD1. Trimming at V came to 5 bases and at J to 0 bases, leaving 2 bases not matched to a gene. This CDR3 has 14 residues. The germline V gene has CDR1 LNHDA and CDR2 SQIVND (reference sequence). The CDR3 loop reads CASSAGQVNTEAFF. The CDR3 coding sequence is TGTGCCAGTAGTGCGGGACAGGTGAACACTGAAGCTTTCTTT.

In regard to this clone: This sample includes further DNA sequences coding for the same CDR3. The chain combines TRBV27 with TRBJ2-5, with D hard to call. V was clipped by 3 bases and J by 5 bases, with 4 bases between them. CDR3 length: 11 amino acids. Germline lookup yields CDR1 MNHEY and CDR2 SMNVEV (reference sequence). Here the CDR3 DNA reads TGTGCCAGCAGTTTCCGGGAGACCCAGTACTTC. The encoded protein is CASSFRETQYF.

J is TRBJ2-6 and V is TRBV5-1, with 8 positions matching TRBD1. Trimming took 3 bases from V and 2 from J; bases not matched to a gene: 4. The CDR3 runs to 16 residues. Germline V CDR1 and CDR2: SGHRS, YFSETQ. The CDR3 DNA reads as TGCGCCAGCAGCTGGACAGGGACTGCTGGGGCCAACGTCCTGACTTTC. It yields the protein CASSWTGTAGANVLTF. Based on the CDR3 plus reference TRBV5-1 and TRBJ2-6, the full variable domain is KAGVTQTPRYLIKTRGQQVTLSCSPISGHRSVSWYQQTPGQGLQFLFEYFSETQRNKGNFPGRFSGRQFSNSRSEMNVSTLELGDSALYLCASSWTGTAGANVLTFGAGSRLTVL.

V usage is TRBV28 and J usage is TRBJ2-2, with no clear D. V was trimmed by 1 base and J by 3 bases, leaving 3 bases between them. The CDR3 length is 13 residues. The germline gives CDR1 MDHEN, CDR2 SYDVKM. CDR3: CASSLLDTGELFF. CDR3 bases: TGTGCCAGCAGTTTATTAGACACCGGGGAGCTGTTTTTT.

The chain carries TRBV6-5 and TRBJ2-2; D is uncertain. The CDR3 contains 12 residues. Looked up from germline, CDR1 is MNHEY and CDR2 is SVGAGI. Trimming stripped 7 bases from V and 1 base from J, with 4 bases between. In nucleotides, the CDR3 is TGTGCCAGCATGAGGAACACCGGGGAGCTGTTTTTT. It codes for CASMRNTGELFF.

The CDR3 region is CASTKDRSSGELFF. The CDR3 nucleotides are TGTGCCAGCACCAAGGACAGGTCCAGCGGGGAGCTGTTTTTT. The chain employs TRBV18 and TRBJ2-2; 7 bases are a match to TRBD1. This CDR3 comprises 14 residues. Germline values: CDR1 KGHSH, CDR2 LQKENI. Trimming removed 8 bases from V and 7 bases from J; junction bases left unmatched: 10.

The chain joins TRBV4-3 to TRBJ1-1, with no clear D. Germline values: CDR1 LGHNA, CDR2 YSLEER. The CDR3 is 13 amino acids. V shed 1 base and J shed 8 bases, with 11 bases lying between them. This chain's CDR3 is CASSQARQAEAFF. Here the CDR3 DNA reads TGCGCCAGCAGCCAAGCGCGGCAGGCAGAAGCTTTCTTT.

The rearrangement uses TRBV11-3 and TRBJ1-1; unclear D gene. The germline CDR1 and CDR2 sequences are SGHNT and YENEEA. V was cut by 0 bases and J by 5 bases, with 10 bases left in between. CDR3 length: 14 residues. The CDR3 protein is CASSLDGVGTEAFF. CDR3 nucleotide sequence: TGTGCCAGCAGCTTAGATGGGGTAGGGACTGAAGCTTTCTTT.

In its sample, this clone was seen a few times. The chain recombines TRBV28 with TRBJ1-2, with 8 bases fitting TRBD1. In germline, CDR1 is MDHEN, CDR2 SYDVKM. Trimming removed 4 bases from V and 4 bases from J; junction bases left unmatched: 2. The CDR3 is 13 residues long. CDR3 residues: CASSWTGSYGYTF. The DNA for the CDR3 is TGTGCCAGCAGTTGGACAGGGTCCTATGGCTACACCTTC.

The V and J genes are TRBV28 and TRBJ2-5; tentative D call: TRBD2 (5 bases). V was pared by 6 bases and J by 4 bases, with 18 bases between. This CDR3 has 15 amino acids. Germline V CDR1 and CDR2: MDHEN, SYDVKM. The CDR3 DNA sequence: TGTGCCAGCAGCCCGCCCGGGATCATTGGAGAGACCCAGTACTTC. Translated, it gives CASSPPGIIGETQYF.

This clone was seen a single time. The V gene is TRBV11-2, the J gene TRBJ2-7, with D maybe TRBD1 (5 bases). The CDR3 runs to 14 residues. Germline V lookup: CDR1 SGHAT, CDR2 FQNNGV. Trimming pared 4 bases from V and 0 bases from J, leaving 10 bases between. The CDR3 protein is CASSSPDSSYEQYF. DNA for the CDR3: TGTGCCAGCAGCTCACCAGACAGCTCCTACGAGCAGTACTTC.

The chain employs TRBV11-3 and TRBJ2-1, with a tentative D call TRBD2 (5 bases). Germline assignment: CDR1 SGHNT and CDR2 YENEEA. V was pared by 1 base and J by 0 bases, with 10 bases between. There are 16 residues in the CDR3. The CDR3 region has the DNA TGTGCCAGCAGCTTAGGAGAGGGTAGCTCCTACAATGAGCAGTTCTTC. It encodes CASSLGEGSSYNEQFF.

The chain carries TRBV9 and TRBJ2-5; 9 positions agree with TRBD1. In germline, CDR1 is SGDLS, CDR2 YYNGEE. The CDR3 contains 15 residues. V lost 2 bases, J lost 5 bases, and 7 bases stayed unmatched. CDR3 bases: TGTGCCAGCAGCGTTCAGGACAGGGGTTGGGAGACCCAGTACTTC. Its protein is CASSVQDRGWETQYF.

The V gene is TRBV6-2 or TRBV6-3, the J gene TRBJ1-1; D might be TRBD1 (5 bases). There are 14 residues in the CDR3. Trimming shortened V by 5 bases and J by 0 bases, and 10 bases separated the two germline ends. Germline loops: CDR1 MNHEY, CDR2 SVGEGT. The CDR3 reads CASSDPGLNTEAFF. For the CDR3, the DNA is TGTGCCAGCAGTGATCCAGGGTTGAACACTGAAGCTTTCTTT.

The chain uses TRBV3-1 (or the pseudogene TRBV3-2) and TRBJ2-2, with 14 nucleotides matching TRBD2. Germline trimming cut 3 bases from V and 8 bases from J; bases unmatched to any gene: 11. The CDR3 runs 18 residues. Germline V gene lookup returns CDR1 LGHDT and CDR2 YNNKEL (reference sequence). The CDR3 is CASSHLGGTSGRGGELFF. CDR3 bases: TGTGCCAGCAGCCATCTTGGCGGGACTAGCGGGAGAGGGGGGGAGCTGTTTTTT.

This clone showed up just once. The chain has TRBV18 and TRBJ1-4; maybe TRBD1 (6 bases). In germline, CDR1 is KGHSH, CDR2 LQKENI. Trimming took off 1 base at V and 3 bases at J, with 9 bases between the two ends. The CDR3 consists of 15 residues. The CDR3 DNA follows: TGTGCCAGCTCACCACGGGGGGCAGCTAATGAAAAACTGTTTTTT. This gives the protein CASSPRGAANEKLFF.

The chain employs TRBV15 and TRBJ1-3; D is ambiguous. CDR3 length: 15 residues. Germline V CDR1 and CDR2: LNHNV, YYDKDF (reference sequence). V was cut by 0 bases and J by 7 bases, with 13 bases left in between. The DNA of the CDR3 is TGTGCCACCAGCAGAGACGTAGGCCCCACGAACACCATATATTTT. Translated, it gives CATSRDVGPTNTIYF.

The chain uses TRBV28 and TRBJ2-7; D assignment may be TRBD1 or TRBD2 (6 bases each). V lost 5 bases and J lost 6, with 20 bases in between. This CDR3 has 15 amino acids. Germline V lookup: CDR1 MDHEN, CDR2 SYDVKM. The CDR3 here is CASSPQYYGGVEQYF. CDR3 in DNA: TGTGCCAGCAGTCCGCAATACTACGGGGGCGTCGAGCAGTACTTC. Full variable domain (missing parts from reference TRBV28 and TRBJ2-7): DVKVTQSSRYLVKRTGEKVFLECVQDMDHENMFWYRQDPGLGLRLIYFSYDVKMKEKGDIPEGYSVSREKKERFSLILESASTNQTSMYLCASSPQYYGGVEQYFGPGTRLTVT.

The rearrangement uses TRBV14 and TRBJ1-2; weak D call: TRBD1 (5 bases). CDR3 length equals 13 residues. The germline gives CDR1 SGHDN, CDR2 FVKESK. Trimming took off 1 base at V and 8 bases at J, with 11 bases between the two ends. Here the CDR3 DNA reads TGTGCCAGCAGCCAAGGAGAGTGGGGCGGCTACACCTTC. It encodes CASSQGEWGGYTF.

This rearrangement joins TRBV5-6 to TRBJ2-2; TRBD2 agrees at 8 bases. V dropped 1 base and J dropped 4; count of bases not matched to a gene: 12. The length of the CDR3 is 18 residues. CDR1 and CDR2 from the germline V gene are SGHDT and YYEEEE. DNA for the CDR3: TGTGCCAGCAGCTTGACGCGCACGGGGGGGCCGAGCACCGGGGAGCTGTTTTTT. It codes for CASSLTRTGGPSTGELFF.

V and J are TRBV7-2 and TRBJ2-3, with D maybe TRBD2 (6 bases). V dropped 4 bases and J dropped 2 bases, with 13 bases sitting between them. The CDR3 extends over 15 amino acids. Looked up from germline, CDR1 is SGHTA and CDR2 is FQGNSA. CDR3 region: CASSYRASVTDTQYF. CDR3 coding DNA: TGTGCCAGCAGCTATAGGGCTAGCGTCACAGATACGCAGTATTTT.

CDR3 loop: CASSVAATGQPQHF. The CDR3 DNA follows: TGTGCCAGCAGCGTAGCCGCAACAGGGCAGCCCCAGCATTTT. V usage is TRBV9 and J usage is TRBJ1-5; TRBD1 might be the D (6 bases). This CDR3 has 14 amino acids. In germline, CDR1 is SGDLS, CDR2 YYNGEE. The ends were cut back, 0 bases at V and 7 bases at J, with 11 bases in the middle.

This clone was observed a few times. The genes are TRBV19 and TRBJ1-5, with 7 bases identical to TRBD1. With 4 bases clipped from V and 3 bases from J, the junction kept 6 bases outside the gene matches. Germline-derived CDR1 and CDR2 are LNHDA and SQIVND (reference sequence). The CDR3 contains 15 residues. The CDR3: CASSTRDSVNQPQHF. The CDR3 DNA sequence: TGTGCCAGTAGTACCCGGGACAGTGTCAATCAGCCCCAGCATTTT.

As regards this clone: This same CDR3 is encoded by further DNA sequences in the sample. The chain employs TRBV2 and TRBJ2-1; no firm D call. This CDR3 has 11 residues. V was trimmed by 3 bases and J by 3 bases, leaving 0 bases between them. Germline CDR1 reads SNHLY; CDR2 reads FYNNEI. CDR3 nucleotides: TGTGCCAGCAGTGACTACAATGAGCAGTTCTTC. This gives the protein CASSDYNEQFF. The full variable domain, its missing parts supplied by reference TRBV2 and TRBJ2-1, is EPEVTQTPSHQVTQMGQEVILRCVPISNHLYFYWYRQILGQKVEFLVSFYNNEISEKSEIFDDQFSVERPDGSNFTLKIRSTKLEDSAMYFCASSDYNEQFFGPGTRLTVL.